A selection of T cell receptor beta chains follows, all from one sample in a study of blood T cell repertoires in COVID-19. Some clones are missing from TCRdb's copy, which holds only in-frame ones; the method was immunoSEQ multiplex PCR. The sample shows about 90,000 clones, 80% of them seen only once. Sample: peripheral blood. Every receptor here comes from a woman aged 70-85 years with acute or convalescent COVID-19. Both conserved end residues are trimmed from each CDR3.

j_call v_call cdr3_aa
TRBJ2-7 TRBV12-3/TRBV12-4 ASSFDSSYEQY
TRBJ2-1 TRBV11-2 ASSLGGREQF
TRBJ2-7 TRBV25-1 ASRGTGGGEQY
TRBJ1-1 TRBV4-2 ASSPRDRGLFEAF
TRBJ2-2 TRBV7-8 ASSLSRGGSGELF
TRBJ2-5 TRBV7-9 ASSFGGQSEETQY
TRBJ1-1 TRBV6-6 ASDSGVGEAF
TRBJ1-6 TRBV3-1/TRBV3-2 ASSQGDPGRSPLH
TRBJ2-7 TRBV27 ASSQQGGSYEQY
TRBJ2-7 TRBV7-3 ASSSPGGRPLTYEQY
TRBJ1-4 TRBV15 ATVRDRENEKLF
TRBJ2-7 TRBV5-1 ASSLTGFPYEQY
TRBJ2-2 TRBV30 AWRRVTGAGELF
TRBJ2-1 TRBV5-1 ASSLDGRNHNEQF
TRBJ1-2 TRBV7-2 ASSFGTGGGYGYT
TRBJ2-5 TRBV29-1 SVVWLADQETQY
TRBJ1-2 TRBV4-1 ASSQGAKYNYGYT
TRBJ1-4 TRBV10-1 ASPVCKLF
TRBJ2-1 TRBV19 ASSQEATYNEQF
TRBJ1-4 TRBV3-1/TRBV3-2 ASGPGQGYEKLF
TRBJ1-5 TRBV18 ASLQNQPQH
TRBJ2-1 TRBV2 ASSEGVAVYNEQF
TRBJ1-3 TRBV7-2 ASSFGSGSGNTIY
TRBJ1-1 TRBV28 ATEQGGNTEAF
TRBJ1-4 TRBV19 ASSIGGTTNEKLF
TRBJ1-3 TRBV27 ASSASPGNTIY
TRBJ1-6 TRBV14 ASSLLRGGSPLH
TRBJ2-5 TRBV5-1 ASNPVNQETQY
TRBJ2-3 TRBV12-3/TRBV12-4 ASSWGTETQY
TRBJ2-5 TRBV19 ASSIGKRETQY
TRBJ1-6 TRBV11-2 ASSFHDSPSGSPLH
TRBJ1-1 TRBV2 ASSVSGRGEAF
TRBJ2-3 TRBV11-1 ASSFSAGASTDTQY
TRBJ1-4 TRBV6-5 ASSFSRTVNNEKLF
TRBJ1-2 TRBV5-6 ASSLGRDYGYT
TRBJ2-7 TRBV5-4 ASSLAGGGGYEQY
TRBJ1-6 TRBV5-4 ASSSVVQGLNSPLH
TRBJ2-7 TRBV6-5 ASSYSGQRSSYEQY
TRBJ2-4 TRBV2 ASTRGRQAQRDIQY
TRBJ2-7 TRBV5-1 ASSPVLAGGPDEQY
TRBJ1-5 TRBV7-9 ASSLGSINQPQH
TRBJ1-2 TRBV29-1 SGGTGDLYGYT
TRBJ1-5 TRBV6-2/TRBV6-3 ASSPLLDSGSNQPQH
TRBJ1-5 TRBV19 ASSIDSYSNQPQH
TRBJ2-7 TRBV30 AWGRLAGVYEQY
TRBJ1-3 TRBV4-2 ASSQDLGGSGNTIY
TRBJ2-3 TRBV2 ASSTLGGLGDTQY
TRBJ2-7 TRBV5-1 ASSLVGTSAYEQY
TRBJ2-3 TRBV7-2 ASSLDGGAVDTQY
TRBJ2-1 TRBV6-4 ASSETGGLGEQF
TRBJ2-1 TRBV19 ASSIQGQGIAEQF
TRBJ1-1 TRBV27 ASSLWGGVGEAF
TRBJ2-1 TRBV28 ASSSKLGGAVKKF
TRBJ1-6 TRBV27 ASSLQFASPLH
TRBJ1-5 TRBV19 ASSMVGGPQH
TRBJ2-7 TRBV27 ASSSPWSLTGVEQY
TRBJ1-1 TRBV7-9 ASSPTGVGVLTF